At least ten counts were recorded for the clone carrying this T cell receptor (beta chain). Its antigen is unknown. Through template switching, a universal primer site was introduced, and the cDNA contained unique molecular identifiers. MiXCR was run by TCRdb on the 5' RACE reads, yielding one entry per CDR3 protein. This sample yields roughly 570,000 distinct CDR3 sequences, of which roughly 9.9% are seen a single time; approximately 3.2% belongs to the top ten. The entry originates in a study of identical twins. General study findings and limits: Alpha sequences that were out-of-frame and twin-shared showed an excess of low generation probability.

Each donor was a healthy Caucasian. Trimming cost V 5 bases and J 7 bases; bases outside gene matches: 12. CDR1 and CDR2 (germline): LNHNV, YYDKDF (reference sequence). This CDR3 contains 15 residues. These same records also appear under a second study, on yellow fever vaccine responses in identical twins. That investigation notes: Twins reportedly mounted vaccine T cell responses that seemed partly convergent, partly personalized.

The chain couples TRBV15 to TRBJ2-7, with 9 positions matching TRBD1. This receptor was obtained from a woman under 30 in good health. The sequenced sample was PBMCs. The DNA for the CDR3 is TGTGCCACCAGCCCGAACAGGGGGCGCCGAGATGAGCAGTACTTC. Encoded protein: CATSPNRGRRDEQYF.